The T cell receptor beta chain under discussion was sequenced for a study of control samples from healthy donors and cancer patients. The CDR3 length is 16 residues. The ends lost 4 bases at V and 6 bases at J; junction bases unmatched: 8. Germline values: CDR1 LGHDT, CDR2 YNNKEL (reference sequence). TCRdb's table, derived via immunoSEQ multiplex PCR, lists solely in-frame clones and lacks some. In the table there are about 120,000 clones, roughly 92% of which are singletons. The chain combines TRBV3-1 (or the pseudogene TRBV3-2) with TRBJ1-5; 11 bases map to TRBD1. The sample taken for sequencing was PBMCs. This clonotype was obtained from a man aged 80 or over with head and neck cancer. As DNA, the CDR3 is TGTGCCAGCAGCCCGCGGACAGGGGGCGTTGGTCAGCCCCAGCATTTT. This gives the protein CASSPRTGGVGQPQHF.